This T cell receptor (beta chain) is drawn from a study of T cell repertoires in cytomegalovirus infection. A note on this clonotype: Its specificity is not known.

One entry per CDR3 protein results from TCRdb running MiXCR on the reads. The sample has around 290,000 distinct CDR3 sequences, more than 20% seen once. General observations from the study: The ex vivo response showed dominance by HLA-C-restricted CMV-specific TCR beta clonotypes.

Germline V gene lookup returns CDR1 MNHEY and CDR2 SVGEGT. This CDR3 contains 14 residues. Trimming stripped 6 bases from V and 2 bases from J, with 8 bases between. The V call is TRBV6-2 or TRBV6-3, the J call TRBJ2-6; D not resolved. This receptor was taken from a human donor in good health (CMV status not recorded). Some clones in this sample may be carry-over from other donors' samples. Sequencing was performed on PBMCs. The chain's CDR3 is CASRDRPGANVLTF. CDR3 nucleotide sequence: TGTGCCAGCAGGGACCGACCTGGGGCCAACGTCCTGACTTTC.